The subject of this entry is one T cell receptor (beta chain). The germline gives CDR1 MNHEY, CDR2 SVGAGI. The ends were cut back, 0 bases at V and 3 bases at J, with 6 bases in the middle. The CDR3 covers 15 residues. The source of the sample is a study of blood T cell repertoires in COVID-19. Overall study context: Samples representing acute and convalescent COVID-19 were sourced from the United States, Italy and Spain.

The method was immunoSEQ multiplex PCR; TCRdb's version includes in-frame clones alone and lacks a portion of them. The sample yields a few hundred thousand clones, 90% seen once. A case of COVID-19 had been met by exposed participants within 2 weeks before study entry. This chain joins TRBV6-5 and TRBJ1-6, with D possibly TRBD1 on 6 matching bases. The sample consisted of PBMCs or T cells enriched from blood (not recorded which). The receptor was isolated from a man between 25 and 39 years old who had been exposed to COVID-19. The chain's CDR3 is CASSYSGHYNSPLHF. The CDR3 DNA follows: TGTGCCAGCAGTTACTCGGGACACTATAATTCACCCCTCCACTTT.